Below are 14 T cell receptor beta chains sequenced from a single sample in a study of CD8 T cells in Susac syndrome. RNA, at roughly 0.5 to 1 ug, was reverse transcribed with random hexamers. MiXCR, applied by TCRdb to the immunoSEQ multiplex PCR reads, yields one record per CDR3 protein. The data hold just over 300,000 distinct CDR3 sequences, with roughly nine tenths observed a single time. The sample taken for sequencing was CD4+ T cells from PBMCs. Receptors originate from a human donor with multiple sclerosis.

For the CDR3, the DNA is TGTGCCAGCAGTGCTAGCGGGAGTAAAGAGACCCAGTACTTC. Translation: CASSASGSKETQYF. The rearrangement uses TRBV6-2 or TRBV6-3 and TRBJ2-5, with 10 bases fitting TRBD2. The CDR3 runs to 14 residues. The V gene's germline CDR1 is MNHEY and CDR2 SVGEGT. V shed 5 bases and J 3 bases; nucleotides not matched to a gene: 3.

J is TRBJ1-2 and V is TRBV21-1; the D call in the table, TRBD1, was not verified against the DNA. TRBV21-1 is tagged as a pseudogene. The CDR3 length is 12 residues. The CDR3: CEPSGTNYGYTF. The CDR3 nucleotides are TGTGAGCCATCCGGGACTAACTATGGCTACACCTTC.

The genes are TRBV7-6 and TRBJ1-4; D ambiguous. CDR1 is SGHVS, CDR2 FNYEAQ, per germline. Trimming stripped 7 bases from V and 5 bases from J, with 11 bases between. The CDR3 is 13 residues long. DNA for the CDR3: TGTGCCAGCACCGCGGGCCACAATGAAAAACTGTTTTTT. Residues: CASTAGHNEKLFF. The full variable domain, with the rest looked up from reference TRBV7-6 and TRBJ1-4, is GAGVSQSPRYKVTKRGQDVALRCDPISGHVSLYWYRQALGQGPEFLTYFNYEAQQDKSGLPNDRFSAERPEGSISTLTIQRTEQRDSAMYRCASTAGHNEKLFFGSGTQLSVL.

CDR3 in DNA: TGTGCCAGCAGCGTATTGGGGGCGAACACCGGGGAGCTGTTTTTT. Protein product: CASSVLGANTGELFF. The chain combines TRBV9 with TRBJ2-2; D may be TRBD1 or TRBD2 (5 bases each). This CDR3 is 15 amino acids long. Trimming pared 1 base from V and 0 bases from J, leaving 7 bases between. The germline CDR1 and CDR2 sequences are SGDLS and YYNGEE.

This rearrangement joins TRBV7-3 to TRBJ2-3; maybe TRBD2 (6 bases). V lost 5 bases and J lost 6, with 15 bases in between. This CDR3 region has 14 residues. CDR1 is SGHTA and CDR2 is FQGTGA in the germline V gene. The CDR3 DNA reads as TGTGCCAGCAGCACCGGGCGGCTAGCGGATACGCAGTATTTT. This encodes CASSTGRLADTQYF. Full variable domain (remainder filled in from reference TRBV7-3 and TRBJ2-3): GAGVSQTPSNKVTEKGKYVELRCDPISGHTALYWYRQSLGQGPEFLIYFQGTGAADDSGLPNDRFFAVRPEGSVSTLKIQRTERGDSAVYLCASSTGRLADTQYFGPGTRLTVL.

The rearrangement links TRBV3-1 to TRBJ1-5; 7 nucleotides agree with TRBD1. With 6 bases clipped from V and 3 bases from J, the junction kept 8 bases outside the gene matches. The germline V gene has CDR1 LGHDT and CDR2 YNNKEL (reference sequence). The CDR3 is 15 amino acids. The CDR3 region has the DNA TGTGCCAGCAGGAACTCGGGACAGTTCAATCAGCCCCAGCATTTT. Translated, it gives CASRNSGQFNQPQHF.

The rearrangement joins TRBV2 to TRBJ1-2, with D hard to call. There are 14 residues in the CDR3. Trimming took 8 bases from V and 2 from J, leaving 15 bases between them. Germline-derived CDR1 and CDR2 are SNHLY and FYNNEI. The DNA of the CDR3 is TGTGCCAGCGCAGAGGTAGGGATAAACTATGGCTACACCTTC. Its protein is CASAEVGINYGYTF.

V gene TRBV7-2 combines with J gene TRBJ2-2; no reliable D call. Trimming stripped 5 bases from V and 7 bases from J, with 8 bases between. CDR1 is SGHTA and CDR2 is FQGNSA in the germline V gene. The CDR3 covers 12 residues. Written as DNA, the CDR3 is TGTGCCAGCAGCCGGATACTCGGGGAGCTGTTTTTT. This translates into CASSRILGELFF. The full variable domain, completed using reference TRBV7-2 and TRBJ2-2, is GAGVSQSPSNKVTEKGKDVELRCDPISGHTALYWYRQSLGQGLEFLIYFQGNSAPDKSGLPSDRFSAERTGGSVSTLTIQRTQQEDSAVYLCASSRILGELFFGEGSRLTVL.

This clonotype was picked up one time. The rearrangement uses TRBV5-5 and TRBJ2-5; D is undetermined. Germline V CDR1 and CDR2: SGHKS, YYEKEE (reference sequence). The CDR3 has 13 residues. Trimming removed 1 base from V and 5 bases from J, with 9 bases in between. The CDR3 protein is CASSLLPVETQYF. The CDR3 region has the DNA TGTGCCAGCAGCTTGTTACCGGTGGAGACCCAGTACTTC.

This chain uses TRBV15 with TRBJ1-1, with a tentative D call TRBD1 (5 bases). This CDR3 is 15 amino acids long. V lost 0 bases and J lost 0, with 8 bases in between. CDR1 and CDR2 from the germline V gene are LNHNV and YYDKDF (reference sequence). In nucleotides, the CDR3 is TGTGCCACCAGCAGAGATATCAGGGTGAACACTGAAGCTTTCTTT. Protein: CATSRDIRVNTEAFF.

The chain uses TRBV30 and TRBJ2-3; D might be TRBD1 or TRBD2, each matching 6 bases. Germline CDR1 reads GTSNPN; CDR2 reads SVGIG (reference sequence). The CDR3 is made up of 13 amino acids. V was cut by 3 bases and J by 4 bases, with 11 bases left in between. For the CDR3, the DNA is TGTGCCTGGAGCGGGGGCGTTGCAGATACGCAGTATTTT. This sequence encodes CAWSGGVADTQYF.

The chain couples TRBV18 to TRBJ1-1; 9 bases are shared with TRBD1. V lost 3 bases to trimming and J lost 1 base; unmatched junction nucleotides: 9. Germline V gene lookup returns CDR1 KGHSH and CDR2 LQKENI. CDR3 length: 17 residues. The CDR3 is CASSPGTGTRWNTEAFF. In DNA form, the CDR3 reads TGTGCCAGCTCACCTGGGACAGGGACAAGATGGAACACTGAAGCTTTCTTT.

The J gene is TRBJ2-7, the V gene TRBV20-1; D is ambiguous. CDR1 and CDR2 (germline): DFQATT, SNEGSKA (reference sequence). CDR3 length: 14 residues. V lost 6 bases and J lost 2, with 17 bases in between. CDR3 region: CSAKDQRGTYEQYF. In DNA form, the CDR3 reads TGCAGTGCCAAGGACCAGCGAGGCACCTACGAGCAGTACTTC.

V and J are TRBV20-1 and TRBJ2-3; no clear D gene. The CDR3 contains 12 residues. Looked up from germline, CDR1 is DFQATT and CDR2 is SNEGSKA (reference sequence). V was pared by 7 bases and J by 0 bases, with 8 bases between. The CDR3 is CSGARSTDTQYF. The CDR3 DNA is TGCAGTGGGGCGCGGAGCACAGATACGCAGTATTTT.